These T cell receptor beta chains were read from a single sample in a study of cytomegalovirus exposure and HLA in healthy donors. Sequencing was performed with immunoSEQ multiplex PCR; in TCRdb, only in-frame clones are kept and a portion is missing. The sample holds 130,000 or so clones, about 82% seen once. The sequenced sample consisted of PBMCs. These receptors came from a man younger than 45 in good health and CMV-seronegative. The CDR3 runs from the conserved cysteine through the conserved F or W. Each record gives: D gene, clone size, J gene, V gene, CDR3 protein, CDR3 DNA. The D gene is left open where the match is weak. Rows give clone size only sometimes, using once, few, many, or a class for an expanded clone.

d_gene: NA; abundance: once; j_gene: TRBJ2-6; v_gene: TRBV7-9; CDR3aa: CASSALSDGANVLTF; CDR3nt: TGTGCCAGCAGCGCACTATCGGATGGGGCCAACGTCCTGACTTTC
d_gene: TRBD1; abundance: NA; j_gene: TRBJ2-7; v_gene: TRBV5-6; CDR3aa: CASSVQGLSYEQYF; CDR3nt: TGTGCCAGCAGCGTACAGGGGTTGAGCTACGAGCAGTACTTC
d_gene: TRBD1; abundance: NA; j_gene: TRBJ2-5; v_gene: TRBV5-1; CDR3aa: CASSDGTGTVLETQYF; CDR3nt: TGCGCCAGCAGTGATGGGACAGGGACGGTTTTGGAGACCCAGTACTTC
d_gene: NA; abundance: few; j_gene: TRBJ1-6; v_gene: TRBV7-9; CDR3aa: CASSFTGTTPLHF; CDR3nt: TGTGCCAGCAGCTTTACAGGGACAACACCCCTCCACTTT
d_gene: NA; abundance: few; j_gene: TRBJ1-1; v_gene: TRBV5-4; CDR3aa: CASSLLGGNTEAFF; CDR3nt: TGTGCCAGCAGCTTGCTAGGTGGAAACACTGAAGCTTTCTTT
d_gene: TRBD1; abundance: NA; j_gene: TRBJ1-3; v_gene: TRBV15; CDR3aa: CATSWGQGGRNTIYF; CDR3nt: TGTGCCACCAGCTGGGGACAGGGGGGAAGAAACACCATATATTTT
d_gene: NA; abundance: NA; j_gene: TRBJ2-1; v_gene: TRBV7-2; CDR3aa: CASSESGSSYNEQFF; CDR3nt: TGTGCCAGCAGCGAGTCCGGTAGCTCCTACAATGAGCAGTTCTTC
d_gene: TRBD1; abundance: NA; j_gene: TRBJ1-6; v_gene: TRBV4-1; CDR3aa: CASSRIRGDRGPNSPLHF; CDR3nt: TGCGCCAGCAGCCGCATCCGGGGGGACAGGGGGCCAAATTCACCCCTCCACTTT
d_gene: NA; abundance: NA; j_gene: TRBJ2-1; v_gene: TRBV9; CDR3aa: CASSGGVIISSYNEQFF; CDR3nt: TGTGCCAGCAGCGGGGGGGTGATAATAAGCTCCTACAATGAGCAGTTCTTC
d_gene: TRBD2; abundance: NA; j_gene: TRBJ2-7; v_gene: TRBV7-2; CDR3aa: CASSSPSGPPYEQYF; CDR3nt: TGTGCCAGCAGCTCCCCTAGCGGGCCTCCCTACGAGCAGTACTTC
d_gene: NA; abundance: NA; j_gene: TRBJ2-1; v_gene: TRBV10-1; CDR3aa: CASSPSGISSYNEQFF; CDR3nt: TGCGCCAGCAGCCCATCCGGGATTAGCTCCTACAATGAGCAGTTCTTC
d_gene: NA; abundance: NA; j_gene: TRBJ2-7; v_gene: TRBV6-1; CDR3aa: CASSEVSSLGQYF; CDR3nt: TGTGCCAGCAGTGAAGTATCTAGCTTGGGGCAGTACTTC
d_gene: NA; abundance: NA; j_gene: TRBJ1-1; v_gene: TRBV21-1; CDR3aa: CASSAPPPTGGITEAFF; CDR3nt: TGTGCCAGCAGCGCGCCCCCCCCGACAGGGGGAATCACTGAAGCTTTCTTT